The next 20 T cell receptor beta chains were all read from a single sample in a study of cytomegalovirus exposure and HLA in healthy donors. Primers for the PCR totalled 60 Vbeta and 13 Jbeta. Assay: immunoSEQ multiplex PCR; the TCRdb copy retains only in-frame clones and omits some. The sample lists under 200,000 clones, around nine tenths occurring once. Sequenced: PBMCs. The receptors here all came from a woman under 40 in good health and CMV-seronegative.

V gene TRBV7-9 combines with J gene TRBJ1-3; a weak D match, TRBD1 (5 bases). V was shortened by 10 bases and J by 0 bases, with 10 bases between the two germline ends. Germline CDR1 is SEHNR and CDR2 is FQNEAQ (reference sequence). This CDR3 is built from 13 residues. This chain's CDR3 is CATRGDSGNTIYF. In DNA, the CDR3 is TGTGCCACAAGGGGTGACTCTGGAAACACCATATATTTT.

V gene TRBV5-5 combines with J gene TRBJ2-7, with a tentative D call TRBD2 (5 bases). The germline V gene has CDR1 SGHKS and CDR2 YYEKEE (reference sequence). This CDR3 has 17 amino acids. V was trimmed by 4 bases and J by 1 base, leaving 21 bases between them. CDR3: CASSLTTVPIYSYEQYF. CDR3 coding DNA: TGTGCCAGCAGCCTGACTACTGTACCGATATATTCCTACGAGCAGTACTTC.

The V call is TRBV12-5, the J call TRBJ2-5, with a tentative D call TRBD2 (6 bases). CDR1 is LGHNT, CDR2 FRNRAP, per germline. The CDR3 is 15 residues long. The V end was cut by 2 bases, the J end by 0 bases, with 10 bases between. CDR3 region: CASGLTSLYQETQYF. CDR3 sequence (DNA): TGTGCTAGTGGTTTGACTAGCCTGTACCAAGAGACCCAGTACTTC.

The table lists this clone with a count of one. The chain joins TRBV5-8 to TRBJ2-5; 8 bases match TRBD2. CDR3 size: 17 residues. From germline, CDR1 is SGHTS and CDR2 YDEGEE. Germline trimming cut 1 base from V and 4 bases from J; bases unmatched to any gene: 12. CDR3 sequence (DNA): TGTGCCAGCAGCTTGTCGCGGGGGGCACTAGGCGGAGAGACCCAGTACTTC. Translated: CASSLSRGALGGETQYF.

This rearrangement joins TRBV7-7 to TRBJ2-3; D is perhaps TRBD2 (5 bases). The CDR3 is 15 residues long. V shed 4 bases and J shed 0 bases, with 11 bases lying between them. In germline, CDR1 is SSHAT, CDR2 FNYEAQ (reference sequence). This CDR3 reads CASSYSAASTDTQYF. The CDR3 nucleotides are TGTGCCAGCAGCTATAGCGCGGCTAGCACAGATACGCAGTATTTT.

This rearrangement joins TRBV6-6 to TRBJ2-3; the match to TRBD1 covers 10 bases. Germline V gene lookup returns CDR1 MNHNY and CDR2 SVGAGI (reference sequence). The V gene end was trimmed by 7 bases and the J gene end by 3 bases; junction bases not matched to a gene: 7. The CDR3 contains 15 residues. The CDR3 spells CASKRGQGRTDTQYF. The CDR3 DNA reads TGTGCCAGCAAGAGGGGACAGGGGCGGACAGATACGCAGTATTTT.

The count of this clone is one. The sample carries other DNA sequences with the same CDR3. This sequence joins TRBV28 and TRBJ1-5; 11 nucleotides match TRBD1. Germline-derived CDR1 and CDR2 are MDHEN and SYDVKM. The V segment lost 8 bases and the J segment 4 bases; nucleotides outside the gene matches: 7. The CDR3 is 15 residues long. CDR3 in amino acids: CASRTGGEGNQPQHF. The DNA for the CDR3 is TGTGCCAGCCGGACAGGGGGCGAGGGAAATCAGCCCCAGCATTTT.

The CDR3 loop reads CASSQERFTSGPRGNEQFF. CDR3 in DNA: TGCGCCAGCAGCCAAGAAAGGTTCACTAGCGGGCCACGAGGGAATGAGCAGTTCTTC. The chain joins TRBV4-1 to TRBJ2-1, with 9 bases aligning to TRBD2. Germline trimming cut 0 bases from V and 7 bases from J; bases unmatched to any gene: 16. Germline V gene data show CDR1 as MGHRA and CDR2 as YSYEKL. The CDR3 runs to 19 residues.

The chain is built from TRBV6-1 and TRBJ1-2, with D possibly matching TRBD1 (5 bases). The CDR3 is 16 amino acids. Trimming took 1 base from V and 3 from J, leaving 15 bases between them. CDR1 MNHNS and CDR2 SASEGT come from the germline V gene. In DNA form, the CDR3 reads TGTGCCAGCAGTGAAGATACAGGCCCCCTCTACTATGGCTACACCTTC. It translates to CASSEDTGPLYYGYTF.

The chain is built from TRBV12-5 and TRBJ2-5, with D hard to call. Germline CDR1 reads LGHNT; CDR2 reads FRNRAP. V was shortened by 5 bases and J by 4 bases, with 17 bases between the two germline ends. The CDR3 totals 15 residues. The chain's CDR3 is CASGLTNVLGETQYF. Written as DNA, the CDR3 is TGTGCTAGTGGTCTCACTAACGTATTGGGAGAGACCCAGTACTTC.

This clone came up once. The chain employs TRBV5-6 and TRBJ1-2; TRBD1 is a possible D gene (6 bases). The V and J ends lost 4 bases and 4 bases respectively, with 17 bases between them. Germline V lookup: CDR1 SGHDT, CDR2 YYEEEE. The CDR3 sequence is 15 residues long. This CDR3 is CASSREGQLSYGYTF. CDR3 bases: TGTGCCAGCAGCCGTGAAGGACAGCTCAGCTATGGCTACACCTTC. The full variable domain, its missing parts supplied by reference TRBV5-6 and TRBJ1-2, is DAGVTQSPTHLIKTRGQQVTLRCSPKSGHDTVSWYQQALGQGPQFIFQYYEEEERQRGNFPDRFSGHQFPNYSSELNVNALLLGDSALYLCASSREGQLSYGYTFGSGTRLTVV.

This chain's CDR3 is CASSPIFYNEQFF. CDR3 nucleotide sequence: TGTGCCAGCAGTCCCATTTTCTACAATGAGCAGTTCTTC. This chain links TRBV28 with TRBJ2-1, with D uncertain. The CDR3 consists of 13 residues. V lost 5 bases, J lost 3 bases, and 8 bases lay in between. The germline V gene has CDR1 MDHEN and CDR2 SYDVKM.

The V call is TRBV5-4, the J call TRBJ2-7; the match to TRBD2 covers 10 bases. V shed 3 bases and J 4 bases; nucleotides not matched to a gene: 10. This CDR3 spans 16 amino acids. Germline CDR1 and CDR2: SGHNT and YYREEE (reference sequence). The CDR3 DNA reads TGTGCCAGCAGCTCGAGCGGGAGGGCCCTCGGGTACGAGCAGTACTTC. It codes for CASSSSGRALGYEQYF.

This chain connects TRBV9 to TRBJ2-1, with D hard to call. Trimming removed 5 bases at V and 6 bases at J, with 6 bases between. Germline assignment: CDR1 SGDLS and CDR2 YYNGEE. The CDR3 covers 11 residues. In nucleotides, the CDR3 is TGTGCCAGCAGTCGTGTCAATGAGCAGTTCTTC. Translation: CASSRVNEQFF.

The genes are TRBV6-6 and TRBJ2-2, with 7 bases that match TRBD1. Unmatched junction bases numbered 3, after V lost 2 bases and J lost 3 bases. The CDR3 sequence is 15 residues long. Germline V CDR1 and CDR2: MNHNY, SVGAGI (reference sequence). CDR3 region: CASSYEGAYTGELFF. The CDR3 coding sequence is TGTGCCAGCAGTTACGAGGGGGCCTACACCGGGGAGCTGTTTTTT.

The chain is built from TRBV2 and TRBJ2-7; D not resolved. The CDR3 is 15 residues long. The V gene's germline CDR1 is SNHLY and CDR2 FYNNEI. Trimming stripped 3 bases from V and 0 bases from J, with 12 bases between. As DNA, the CDR3 is TGTGCCAGCAGTGACTTGGCAGTAACCTCCTACGAGCAGTACTTC. This gives the protein CASSDLAVTSYEQYF.

The rearrangement links TRBV6-1 to TRBJ1-2, with 7 bases matching TRBD1. V lost 8 bases and J lost 4; bases outside the gene matches: 13. This CDR3 has 15 amino acids. Germline V lookup: CDR1 MNHNS, CDR2 SASEGT. CDR3 in DNA: TGTGCCAGCGCCCCGCCGACAGGGTCTGGCTATGGCTACACCTTC. Translation: CASAPPTGSGYGYTF.

The chain carries TRBV7-2 and TRBJ2-7, with 7 nucleotides matching TRBD1. Germline CDR1 and CDR2: SGHTA and FQGNSA. This CDR3 region has 17 residues. V lost 0 bases, J lost 0 bases, and 8 bases stayed unmatched. CDR3 sequence (DNA): TGTGCCAGCAGCTTAGCGATGTCCCGGGACAGCTCCTACGAGCAGTACTTC. It translates to CASSLAMSRDSSYEQYF.

The J gene is TRBJ2-6, the V gene TRBV21-1; the table's D call of TRBD1 was not tested on the DNA. TRBV21-1 is flagged as a pseudogene. There are 23 residues in the CDR3. The CDR3 protein is CASSKLYSWDRGLSLSGANVLTF. DNA of the CDR3: TGTGCCAGCAGCAAACTCTACTCTTGGGACAGGGGATTGTCGCTCTCTGGGGCCAACGTCCTGACTTTC.

The CDR3 reads CASSSTGVAGYTF. CDR3 nucleotides: TGTGCCAGCAGCTCTACAGGGGTCGCTGGCTACACCTTC. The rearrangement joins TRBV7-2 to TRBJ1-2, with 7 nucleotides matching TRBD1. The CDR3 covers 13 residues. V was clipped by 4 bases and J by 7 bases; unmatched bases: 6. Germline V CDR1 and CDR2: SGHTA, FQGNSA.